This TCR beta chain is drawn from a study of cytomegalovirus exposure and HLA in healthy donors. V was trimmed by 10 bases and J by 6 bases, leaving 16 bases between them. This CDR3 has 13 amino acids. Looked up from germline, CDR1 is MGHDK and CDR2 is SYGVNS. A single count supports this clone. Its antigen remains unidentified. Both 60 Vbeta primers and 13 Jbeta primers went into the PCR. Original handling: Later, 65 million to 85 million unique TCR beta chains were counted in an analysis, and 10 million to 12 million of them were shared. Measured with immunoSEQ multiplex PCR; TCRdb has only the in-frame clones, and not every one. D and trimming were read from the DNA, whereas the V and J calls and clone size are those reported in that table. This table holds 270,000 or so clones, about nine tenths found once. Notes on the study in general: Fewer N-insertions (relative to the roughly 720-donor mean) were reportedly seen in an Asian-associated ancestry cluster in a later analysis.

The V gene is TRBV25-1, the J gene TRBJ2-1; tentative D call: TRBD2 (6 bases). Sequenced: PBMCs. The clonotype originates from a girl aged 2-10 years in good health and CMV-seronegative. CDR3 loop: CATSGDFFNEQFF. CDR3 in DNA: TGTGCCACCTCCGGGGACTTCTTCAATGAGCAGTTCTTC.